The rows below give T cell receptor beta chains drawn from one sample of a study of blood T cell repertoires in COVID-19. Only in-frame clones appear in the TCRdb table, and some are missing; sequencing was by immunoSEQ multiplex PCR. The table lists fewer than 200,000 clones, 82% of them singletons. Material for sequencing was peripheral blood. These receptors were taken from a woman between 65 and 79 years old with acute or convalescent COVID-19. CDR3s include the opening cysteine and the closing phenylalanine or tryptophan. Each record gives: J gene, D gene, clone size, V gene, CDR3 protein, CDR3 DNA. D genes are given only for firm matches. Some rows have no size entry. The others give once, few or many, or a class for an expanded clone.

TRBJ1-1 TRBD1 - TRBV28 CASSLVDRGGDTEAFF TGTGCCAGCAGTTTGGTGGACAGGGGGGGCGACACTGAAGCTTTCTTT
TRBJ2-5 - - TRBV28 CASSPVGREETQYF TGTGCCAGCAGTCCCGTGGGCAGGGAAGAGACCCAGTACTTC
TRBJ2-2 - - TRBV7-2 CASSYTPYTGELFF TGTGCCAGCAGTTACACACCTTACACCGGGGAGCTGTTTTTT
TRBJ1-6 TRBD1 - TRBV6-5 CASSVAGTGVSPLHF TGTGCCAGCAGCGTCGCTGGGACAGGGGTTTCACCCCTCCACTTT
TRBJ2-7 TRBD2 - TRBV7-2 CASSFAGTRSYEQYF TGTGCCAGCAGCTTTGCCGGGACTAGGTCCTACGAGCAGTACTTC
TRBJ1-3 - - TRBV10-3 CAIRQGPSGNTIYF TGTGCCATCAGACAGGGTCCTTCTGGAAACACCATATATTTT
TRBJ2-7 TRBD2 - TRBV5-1 CASSLAGTRSGEQYF TGCGCCAGCAGCTTGGCCGGGACTAGAAGTGGCGAGCAGTACTTC
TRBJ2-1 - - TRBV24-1 CATSENFNNEQFF TGTGCCACCAGTGAGAACTTTAACAATGAGCAGTTCTTC
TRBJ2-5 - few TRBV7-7 CASSLGTGLETQYF TGTGCCAGCAGCTTAGGAACAGGGCTGGAGACCCAGTACTTC
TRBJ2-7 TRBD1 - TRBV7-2 CASSWTGGQSYEQYF TGTGCCAGCAGCTGGACAGGGGGCCAATCCTACGAGCAGTACTTC
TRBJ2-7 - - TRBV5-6 CASSLGRNSYEQYF TGTGCCAGCAGCCTGGGGAGAAACTCCTACGAGCAGTACTTC
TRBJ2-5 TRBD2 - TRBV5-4 CASSFPGTSGSTTQYF TGTGCCAGCAGCTTTCCCGGGACTAGCGGGAGCACGACCCAGTACTTC
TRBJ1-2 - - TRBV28 CASGSRVYYGYTF TGTGCCAGCGGAAGCAGGGTGTACTATGGCTACACCTTC
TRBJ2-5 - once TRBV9 CASSARVGLTETQYF TGTGCCAGCAGCGCCAGGGTCGGGTTAACAGAGACCCAGTACTTC
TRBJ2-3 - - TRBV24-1 CATSALQSTDTQYF TGTGCCACCAGTGCTCTGCAGAGCACAGATACGCAGTATTTT
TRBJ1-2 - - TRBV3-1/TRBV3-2 CASSQDLHFNYGYTF TGTGCCAGCAGCCAAGATTTACATTTTAACTATGGCTACACCTTC
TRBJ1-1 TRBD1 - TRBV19 CASAGTGGTEAFF TGTGCCAGTGCCGGGACAGGGGGCACTGAAGCTTTCTTT
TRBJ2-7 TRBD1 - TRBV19 CASSTDRSTYEQYF TGTGCCAGTAGCACGGACAGGTCGACCTACGAGCAGTACTTC
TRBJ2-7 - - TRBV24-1 CATSDGRASSYEQYF TGTGCCACCAGTGATGGCAGGGCTTCCTCCTACGAGCAGTACTTC
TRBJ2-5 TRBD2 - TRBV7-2 CASSVVISGRAGETQYF TGTGCCAGCAGCGTTGTTATTAGCGGGAGGGCCGGGGAGACCCAGTACTTC
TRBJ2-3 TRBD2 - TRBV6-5 CASSFGGSTDTQYF TGTGCCAGCAGTTTCGGGGGGAGCACAGATACGCAGTATTTT
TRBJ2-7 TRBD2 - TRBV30 CAWSRGGSYEQYF TGTGCCTGGAGTCGCGGGGGGAGCTACGAGCAGTACTTC
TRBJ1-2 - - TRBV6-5 CASGPSFDGYTF TGTGCCAGCGGCCCAAGTTTCGATGGCTACACCTTC
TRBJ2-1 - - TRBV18 CASSPQDNEQFF TGTGCCAGCTCACCTCAGGACAATGAGCAGTTCTTC
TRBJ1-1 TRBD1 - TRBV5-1 CASSLGTGWMNTEAFF TGCGCCAGCAGCTTGGGGACAGGGTGGATGAACACTGAAGCTTTCTTT
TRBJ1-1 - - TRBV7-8 CASSLDRNTEAFF TGTGCCAGCAGCCTAGACAGGAACACTGAAGCTTTCTTT
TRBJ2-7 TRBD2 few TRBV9 CASSVVGLADLSSYEQYF TGTGCCAGCAGCGTAGTAGGACTAGCGGACTTAAGCTCCTACGAGCAGTACTTC
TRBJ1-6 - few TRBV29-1 CSARGDPNSPLHF TGCAGCGCCCGCGGAGACCCTAATTCACCCCTCCACTTT
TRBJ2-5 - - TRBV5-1 CASSLGDTLYF TGCGCCAGCAGCTTGGGGGACACTCTTTACTTC
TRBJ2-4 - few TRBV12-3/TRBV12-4 CASRGFWLQYF TGTGCCAGCAGGGGCTTTTGGCTTCAGTACTTC
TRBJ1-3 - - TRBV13 CASSLGPGGIASNTIYF TGTGCCAGCAGCTTAGGGCCCGGAGGGATTGCTTCGAACACCATATATTTT
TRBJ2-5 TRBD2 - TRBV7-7 CASSLGLAGDQETQYF TGTGCCAGCAGCTTGGGACTAGCGGGCGACCAAGAGACCCAGTACTTC
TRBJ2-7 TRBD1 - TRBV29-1 CSFVSRTGARGYEQYF TGCAGCTTCGTCTCCCGAACAGGGGCACGGGGCTACGAGCAGTACTTC
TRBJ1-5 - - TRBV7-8 CASSLDRINQPQHF TGTGCCAGCAGCTTAGACAGGATCAATCAGCCCCAGCATTTT
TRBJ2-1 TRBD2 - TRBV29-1 CSGSGASYNEQFF TGCAGCGGTAGCGGGGCCTCCTACAATGAGCAGTTCTTC
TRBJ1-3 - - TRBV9 CASSVESMTGFSGNTIYF TGTGCCAGCAGCGTAGAATCAATGACAGGCTTCTCTGGAAACACCATATATTTT
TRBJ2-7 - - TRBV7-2 CASSLAGGARNYEQYF TGTGCCAGCAGCTTAGCGGGGGGGGCCCGGAACTACGAGCAGTACTTC
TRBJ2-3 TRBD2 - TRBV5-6 CASSLGRGTDTQYF TGTGCCAGCAGCTTAGGGAGGGGCACAGATACGCAGTATTTT
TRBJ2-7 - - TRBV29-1 CSARYGVSLEQYF TGCAGCGCTCGCTACGGGGTGTCCCTCGAGCAGTACTTC
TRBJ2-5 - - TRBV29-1 CSWSPGNQETQYF TGCAGCTGGTCGCCCGGGAACCAAGAGACCCAGTACTTC
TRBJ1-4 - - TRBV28 CASSDGYEKLFF TGTGCCAGCAGTGACGGGTATGAAAAACTGTTTTTT
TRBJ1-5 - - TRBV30 CAWSPQGSRNQPQHF TGTGCCTGGAGTCCCCAGGGAAGTCGCAATCAGCCCCAGCATTTT
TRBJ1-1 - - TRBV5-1 CASSLEPNTEAFF TGCGCCAGCAGCTTGGAGCCGAACACTGAAGCTTTCTTT
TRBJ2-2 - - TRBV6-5 CASSYVRETGELFF TGTGCCAGCAGTTACGTCCGGGAGACCGGGGAGCTGTTTTTT
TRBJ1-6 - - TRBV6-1 CASSEAWGHYNSPLHF TGTGCCAGCAGTGAAGCTTGGGGACACTATAATTCACCCCTCCACTTT
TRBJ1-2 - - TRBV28 CASSYRQFYGYTF TGTGCCAGCAGTTACCGACAGTTCTATGGCTACACCTTC
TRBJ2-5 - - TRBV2 CASSSRTAPRETQYF TGTGCCAGCAGTTCTCGGACAGCCCCCCGAGAGACCCAGTACTTC
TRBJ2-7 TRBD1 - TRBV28 CASSRTGDSYEQYF TGTGCCAGCAGTCGGACAGGCGACTCCTACGAGCAGTACTTC
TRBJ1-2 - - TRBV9 CASSVVTRANYGYTF TGTGCCAGCAGCGTAGTGACCAGGGCCAACTATGGCTACACCTTC